This note documents a single T cell receptor beta chain sequence. This sample is drawn from a study of blood T cell repertoires in COVID-19. Study-wide background: Acute-phase and convalescent COVID-19 samples originated in the United States, Italy and Spain. From T cells, B-cell-depleted T cells, or PBMCs came the material, which was cDNA or gDNA.

Measured with immunoSEQ multiplex PCR; TCRdb has only the in-frame clones, and not every one. The sample includes 250,000 to 300,000 clones, approximately 81% of them seen just once. The germline CDR1 and CDR2 sequences are WSHSY and SAAADI. The CDR3 extends over 17 amino acids. Trimming stripped 1 base from V and 1 base from J, with 15 bases between. This TCR was recovered from a woman between 55 and 75 years old with active or convalescent COVID-19. The chain joins TRBV10-2 to TRBJ2-3, with a tentative D call TRBD1 (5 bases). The sample comprised peripheral blood. DNA of the CDR3: TGCGCCAGCAGTGAGTGGTCAGGGTTCTTGGGCACAGATACGCAGTATTTT. Its translation: CASSEWSGFLGTDTQYF.